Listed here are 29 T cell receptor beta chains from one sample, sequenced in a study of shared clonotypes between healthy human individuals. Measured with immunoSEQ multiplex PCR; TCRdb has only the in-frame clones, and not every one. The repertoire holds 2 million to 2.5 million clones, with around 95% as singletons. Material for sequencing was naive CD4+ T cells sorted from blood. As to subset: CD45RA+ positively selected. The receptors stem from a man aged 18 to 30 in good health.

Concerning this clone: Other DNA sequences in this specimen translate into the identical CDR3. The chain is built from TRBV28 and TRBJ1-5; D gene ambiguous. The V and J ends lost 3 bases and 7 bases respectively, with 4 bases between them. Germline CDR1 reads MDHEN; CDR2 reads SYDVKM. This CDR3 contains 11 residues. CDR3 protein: CASSFSQPQHF. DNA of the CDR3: TGTGCCAGCAGTTTTTCCCAGCCCCAGCATTTT.

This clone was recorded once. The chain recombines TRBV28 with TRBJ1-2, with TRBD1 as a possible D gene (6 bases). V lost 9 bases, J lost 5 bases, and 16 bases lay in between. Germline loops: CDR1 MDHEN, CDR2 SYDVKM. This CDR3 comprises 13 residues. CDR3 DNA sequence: TGTGCCAGTTCCCGGGACACAACATATGGCTACACCTTC. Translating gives CASSRDTTYGYTF.

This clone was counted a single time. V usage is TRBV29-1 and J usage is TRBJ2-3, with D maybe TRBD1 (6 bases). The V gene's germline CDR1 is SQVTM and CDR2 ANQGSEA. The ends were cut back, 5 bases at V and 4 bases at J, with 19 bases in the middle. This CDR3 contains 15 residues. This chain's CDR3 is CSVKTGTTFSDTQYF. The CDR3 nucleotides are TGCAGCGTTAAAACGGGGACAACCTTCTCAGATACGCAGTATTTT.

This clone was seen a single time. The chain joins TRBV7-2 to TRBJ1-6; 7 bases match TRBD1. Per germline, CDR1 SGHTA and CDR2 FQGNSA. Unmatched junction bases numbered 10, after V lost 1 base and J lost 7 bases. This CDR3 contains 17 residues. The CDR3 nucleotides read TGTGCCAGCAGCTTAGGGGGGTCCGGGACAGCCAATTCACCCCTCCACTTT. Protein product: CASSLGGSGTANSPLHF.

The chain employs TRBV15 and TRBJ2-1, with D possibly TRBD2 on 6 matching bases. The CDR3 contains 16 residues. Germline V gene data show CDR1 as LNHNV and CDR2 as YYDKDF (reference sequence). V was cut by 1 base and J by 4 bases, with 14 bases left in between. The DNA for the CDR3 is TGTGCCACCAGCAGAGTCGGTAGCGGAGCTTACAATGAGCAGTTCTTC. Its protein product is CATSRVGSGAYNEQFF.

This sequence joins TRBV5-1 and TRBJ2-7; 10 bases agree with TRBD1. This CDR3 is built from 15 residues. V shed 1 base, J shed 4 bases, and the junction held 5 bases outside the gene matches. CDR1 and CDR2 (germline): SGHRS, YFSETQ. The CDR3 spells CASSLSGQGLYEQYF. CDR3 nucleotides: TGCGCCAGCAGCTTGTCGGGACAGGGGTTATACGAGCAGTACTTC.

CDR3 in DNA: TGTGCCTGGAGTTCCTGGACAGGGGTGAGGAGAAAGACCCAGTACTTC. It translates to CAWSSWTGVRRKTQYF. The V call is TRBV30, the J call TRBJ2-5, with 9 nucleotides matching TRBD1. The V and J ends lost 2 bases and 6 bases, in that order; junction bases with no gene match: 13. The CDR3 covers 16 residues. CDR1 GTSNPN and CDR2 SVGIG come from the germline V gene (reference sequence).

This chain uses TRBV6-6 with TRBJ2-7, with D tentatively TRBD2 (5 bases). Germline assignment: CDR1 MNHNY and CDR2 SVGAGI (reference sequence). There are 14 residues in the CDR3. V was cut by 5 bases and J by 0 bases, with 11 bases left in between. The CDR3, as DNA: TGTGCCAGCAGTCACCTCCGGGACTCCTACGAGCAGTACTTC. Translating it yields CASSHLRDSYEQYF.

For the CDR3, the DNA is TGTGCCAGCAGCTTAACATCGGGACCCGGAGAGACCCAGTACTTC. It yields the protein CASSLTSGPGETQYF. V is TRBV7-3 and J is TRBJ2-5; the D call may be TRBD1 or TRBD2 (5 bases each). This CDR3 comprises 15 residues. V gave up 0 bases and J gave up 4 bases, with 12 bases separating them. CDR1 is SGHTA and CDR2 is FQGTGA in the germline V gene.

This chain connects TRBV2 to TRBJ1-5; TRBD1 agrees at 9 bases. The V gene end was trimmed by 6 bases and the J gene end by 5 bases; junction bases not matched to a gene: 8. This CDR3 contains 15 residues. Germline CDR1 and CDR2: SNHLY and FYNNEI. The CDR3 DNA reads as TGTGCCAGCAGCGATCAGACAGGGGGTTATCAGCCCCAGCATTTT. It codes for CASSDQTGGYQPQHF.

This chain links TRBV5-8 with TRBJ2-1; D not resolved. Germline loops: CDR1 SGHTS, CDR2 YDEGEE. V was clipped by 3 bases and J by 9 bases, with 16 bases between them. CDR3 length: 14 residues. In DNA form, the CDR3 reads TGTGCCAGCAGCTCCATAGACCGGGTCCGTGAGCAGTTCTTC. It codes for CASSSIDRVREQFF.

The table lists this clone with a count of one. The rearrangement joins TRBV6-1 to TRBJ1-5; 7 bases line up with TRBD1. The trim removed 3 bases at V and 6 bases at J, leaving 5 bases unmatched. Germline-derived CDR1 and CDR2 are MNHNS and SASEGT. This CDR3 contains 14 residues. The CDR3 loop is CASSDSGGGQPQHF. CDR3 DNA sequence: TGTGCCAGCAGTGACTCAGGGGGAGGTCAGCCCCAGCATTTT.

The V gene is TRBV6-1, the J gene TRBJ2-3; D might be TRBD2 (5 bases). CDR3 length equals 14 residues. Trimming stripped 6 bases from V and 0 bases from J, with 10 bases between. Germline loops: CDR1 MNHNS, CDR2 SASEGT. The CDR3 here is CASRRLTSTDTQYF. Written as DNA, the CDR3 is TGTGCCAGCAGGAGACTAACAAGCACAGATACGCAGTATTTT.

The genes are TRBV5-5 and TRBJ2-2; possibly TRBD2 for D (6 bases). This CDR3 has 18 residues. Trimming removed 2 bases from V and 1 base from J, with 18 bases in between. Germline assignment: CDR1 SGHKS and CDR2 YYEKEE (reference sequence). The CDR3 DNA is TGTGCCAGCAGCTTCACGGACTACCTGAACCTGAACACCGGGGAGCTGTTTTTT. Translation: CASSFTDYLNLNTGELFF.

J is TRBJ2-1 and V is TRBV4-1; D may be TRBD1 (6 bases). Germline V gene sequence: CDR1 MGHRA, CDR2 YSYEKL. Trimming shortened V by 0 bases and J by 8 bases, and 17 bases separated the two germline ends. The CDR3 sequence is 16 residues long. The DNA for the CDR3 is TGCGCCAGCAGCCAAGATCAAGGGGGTTCAGGACATGAGCAGTTCTTC. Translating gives CASSQDQGGSGHEQFF.

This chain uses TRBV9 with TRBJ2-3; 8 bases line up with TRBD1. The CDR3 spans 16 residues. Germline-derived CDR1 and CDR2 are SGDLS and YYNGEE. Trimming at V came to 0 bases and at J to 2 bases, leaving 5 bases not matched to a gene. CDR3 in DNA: TGTGCCAGCAGCGTAGATCCGGGACAGGCCACAGATACGCAGTATTTT. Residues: CASSVDPGQATDTQYF.

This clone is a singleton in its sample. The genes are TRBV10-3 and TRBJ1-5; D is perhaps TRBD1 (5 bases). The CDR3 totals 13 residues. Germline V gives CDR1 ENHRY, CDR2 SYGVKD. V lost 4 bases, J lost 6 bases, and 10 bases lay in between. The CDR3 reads CAISAGGGQPQHF. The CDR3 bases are TGTGCCATCAGTGCGGGGGGAGGTCAGCCCCAGCATTTT.

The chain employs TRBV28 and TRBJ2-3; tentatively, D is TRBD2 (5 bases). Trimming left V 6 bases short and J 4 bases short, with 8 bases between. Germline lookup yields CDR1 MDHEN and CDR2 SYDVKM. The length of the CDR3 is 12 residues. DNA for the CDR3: TGTGCCAGCAGCCTCGGGGCAGATACGCAGTATTTT. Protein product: CASSLGADTQYF.

The CDR3 region is CASSLVASNIYEQYF. The CDR3 DNA follows: TGTGCCAGCAGCTTAGTGGCAAGTAATATCTACGAGCAGTACTTC. The rearrangement uses TRBV7-9 and TRBJ2-7; D not certain. With 1 base removed from V and 3 bases from J, the gap between germline ends came to 13 bases. CDR3 length equals 15 residues. Germline V gives CDR1 SEHNR, CDR2 FQNEAQ (reference sequence).

The CDR3 nucleotides are TGTGCCAGCAGCGGGGTAGCGGCGCAAGAGACCCAGTACTTC. It yields the protein CASSGVAAQETQYF. J is TRBJ2-5 and V is TRBV9; D is perhaps TRBD2 (6 bases). CDR3 length equals 14 residues. Germline CDR1 and CDR2: SGDLS and YYNGEE. Trimming pared 3 bases from V and 2 bases from J, leaving 11 bases between.

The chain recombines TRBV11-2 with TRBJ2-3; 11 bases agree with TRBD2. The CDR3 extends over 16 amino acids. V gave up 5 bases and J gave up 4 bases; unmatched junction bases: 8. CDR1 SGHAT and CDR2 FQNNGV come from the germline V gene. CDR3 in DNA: TGTGCCAGCAGCGGACTAGCGGGTTCATGGGCAGATACGCAGTATTTT. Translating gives CASSGLAGSWADTQYF.

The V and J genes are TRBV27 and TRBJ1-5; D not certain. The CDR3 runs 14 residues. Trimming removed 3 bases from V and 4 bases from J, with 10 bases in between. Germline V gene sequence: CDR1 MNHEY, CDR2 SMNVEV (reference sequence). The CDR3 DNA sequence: TGTGCCAGCAGTTTCGCTAGCTGGAATCAGCCCCAGCATTTT. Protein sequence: CASSFASWNQPQHF.

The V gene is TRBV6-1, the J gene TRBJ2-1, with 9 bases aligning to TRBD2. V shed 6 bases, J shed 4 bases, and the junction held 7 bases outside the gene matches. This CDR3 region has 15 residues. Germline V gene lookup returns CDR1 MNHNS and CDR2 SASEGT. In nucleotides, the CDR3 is TGTGCCAGCAGGAGAGCGGGGGGCGGGTACAATGAGCAGTTCTTC. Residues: CASRRAGGGYNEQFF.

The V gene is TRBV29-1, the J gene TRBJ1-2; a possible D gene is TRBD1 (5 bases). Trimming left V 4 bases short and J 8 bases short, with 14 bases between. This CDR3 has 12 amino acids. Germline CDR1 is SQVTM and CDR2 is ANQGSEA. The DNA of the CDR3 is TGCAGCGTTGGCAGGGAGGGGTTGGGCTACACCTTC. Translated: CSVGREGLGYTF.

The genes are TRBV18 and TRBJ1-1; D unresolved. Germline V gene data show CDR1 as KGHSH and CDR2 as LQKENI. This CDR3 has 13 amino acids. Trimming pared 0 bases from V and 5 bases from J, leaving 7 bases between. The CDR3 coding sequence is TGTGCCAGCTCACCACCTACGAGTACTGAAGCTTTCTTT. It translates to CASSPPTSTEAFF.

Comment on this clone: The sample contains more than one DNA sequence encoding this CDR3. CDR3 nucleotides: TGTGCCAGCAGCAGAGGTCAGGGCGGAACAGATACGCAGTATTTT. This translates into CASSRGQGGTDTQYF. The V call is TRBV2, the J call TRBJ2-3, with a possible D match to TRBD1 (5 bases). Trimming left V 6 bases short and J 3 bases short, with 16 bases between. The CDR3 consists of 15 residues. CDR1 is SNHLY and CDR2 is FYNNEI in the germline V gene. Supplemented by reference TRBV2 and TRBJ2-3, the full variable domain reads EPEVTQTPSHQVTQMGQEVILRCVPISNHLYFYWYRQILGQKVEFLVSFYNNEISEKSEIFDDQFSVERPDGSNFTLKIRSTKLEDSAMYFCASSRGQGGTDTQYFGPGTRLTVL.

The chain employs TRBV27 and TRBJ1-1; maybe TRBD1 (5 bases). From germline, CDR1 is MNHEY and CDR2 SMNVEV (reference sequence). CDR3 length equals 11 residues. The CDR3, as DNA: TGTGCAAGGCAGGGTAGAGATCCCGCTTTCTTT. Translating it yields CARQGRDPAFF.

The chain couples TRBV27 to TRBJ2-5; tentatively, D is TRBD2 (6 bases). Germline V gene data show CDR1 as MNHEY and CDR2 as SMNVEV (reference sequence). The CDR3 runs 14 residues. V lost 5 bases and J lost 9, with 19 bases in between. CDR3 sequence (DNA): TGTGCCAGCAGTACCCGGGGCCTTTGGGGGGCCCAGTACTTC. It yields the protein CASSTRGLWGAQYF.

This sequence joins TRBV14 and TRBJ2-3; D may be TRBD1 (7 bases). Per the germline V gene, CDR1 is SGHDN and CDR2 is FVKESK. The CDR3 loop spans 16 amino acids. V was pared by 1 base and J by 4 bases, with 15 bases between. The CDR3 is CASSQVVFRGADTQYF. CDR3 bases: TGTGCCAGCAGCCAAGTAGTATTCAGGGGGGCAGATACGCAGTATTTT.